Presented here are 8 T cell receptor beta chains from one specimen sequenced in a study of T cells in tuberculosis. Profiled with immunoSEQ multiplex PCR; TCRdb holds only in-frame clones, not every one. The repertoire holds about 30,000 clones, 90% seen once, with roughly 6% in the top ten. The sequenced material came from PBMCs. The receptor source for this set is a donor aged 5 to 30 with latent tuberculosis or without tuberculosis infection.

The CDR3 nucleotides are TGTGCCAGTAGTTCCACACCACAGGGGACTAATGAAAAACTGTTTTTT. Protein sequence: CASSSTPQGTNEKLFF. The V and J genes are TRBV19 and TRBJ1-4; 7 bases map to TRBD1. The CDR3 runs to 16 residues. CDR1 is LNHDA, CDR2 SQIVND, per germline (reference sequence). With V trimmed by 5 bases and J by 2 bases, 8 bases remained unmatched.

DNA for the CDR3: TGCAGCGTTCGCGAAGGGGGTAGCGGCTACACCTTC. Translated: CSVREGGSGYTF. The genes are TRBV29-1 and TRBJ1-2, with a possible D match to TRBD1 (6 bases). V lost 5 bases, J lost 8 bases, and 15 bases lay in between. The CDR3 consists of 12 residues. The V gene's germline CDR1 is SQVTM and CDR2 ANQGSEA.

This clone was found once. This chain links TRBV5-6 with TRBJ1-3; D uncertain. The ends were cut back, 4 bases at V and 0 bases at J, with 14 bases in the middle. Germline-derived CDR1 and CDR2 are SGHDT and YYEEEE. The length of the CDR3 is 16 residues. This chain's CDR3 is CASSPWSRSSGNTIYF. In DNA, the CDR3 is TGTGCCAGCAGCCCCTGGTCCCGTAGCTCTGGAAACACCATATATTTT.

CDR3 sequence (DNA): TGTGCCAGCAGGGGAGGAGGGATGAACACTGAAGCTTTCTTT. It codes for CASRGGGMNTEAFF. The rearrangement joins TRBV27 to TRBJ1-1; D gene ambiguous. The germline CDR1 and CDR2 sequences are MNHEY and SMNVEV (reference sequence). Trimming removed 6 bases from V and 0 bases from J, with 11 bases in between. The CDR3 extends over 14 amino acids.

This clone was seen a few times. The rearrangement links TRBV19 to TRBJ2-7; D remains unclear. The CDR3 is 14 amino acids. The germline V gene encodes CDR1 LNHDA and CDR2 SQIVND (reference sequence). The germline V and J ends were trimmed by 3 bases and 2 bases, with 11 bases remaining between them. CDR3 amino acids: CASSISPDTYEQYF. CDR3 in DNA: TGTGCCAGTAGTATTTCGCCAGATACCTACGAGCAGTACTTC. Filled out from reference TRBV19 and TRBJ2-7, the complete variable domain reads DGGITQSPKYLFRKEGQNVTLSCEQNLNHDAMYWYRQDPGQGLRLIYYSQIVNDFQKGDIAEGYSVSREKKESFPLTVTSAQKNPTAFYLCASSISPDTYEQYFGPGTRLTVT.

This chain connects TRBV27 to TRBJ1-2, with D maybe TRBD1 (6 bases). Between the trimmed V and J ends, which lost 4 bases and 4 bases, there was a span of 13 bases. Germline-derived CDR1 and CDR2 are MNHEY and SMNVEV (reference sequence). CDR3 size: 14 residues. This chain's CDR3 is CASSYLRGFYGYTF. The CDR3 DNA reads as TGTGCCAGCAGTTACCTCAGGGGTTTCTATGGCTACACCTTC.

The V and J genes are TRBV6-4 and TRBJ2-3; D may be TRBD2 (5 bases). Trimming pared 5 bases from V and 1 base from J, leaving 13 bases between. The germline V gene has CDR1 MRHNA and CDR2 SNTAGT. The CDR3 has 15 residues. CDR3 loop: CASSRGGGGTDTQYF. DNA of the CDR3: TGTGCCAGCAGTCGCGGAGGTGGGGGCACAGATACGCAGTATTTT.

The V call is TRBV27, the J call TRBJ2-4; D uncertain. CDR3 length equals 13 residues. V lost 5 bases and J 5 bases, leaving 10 bases between the germline ends. Germline V CDR1 and CDR2: MNHEY, SMNVEV (reference sequence). The DNA for the CDR3 is TGTGCCAGCAGTCGATTAGGAGAAAACATTCAGTACTTC. This sequence encodes CASSRLGENIQYF.